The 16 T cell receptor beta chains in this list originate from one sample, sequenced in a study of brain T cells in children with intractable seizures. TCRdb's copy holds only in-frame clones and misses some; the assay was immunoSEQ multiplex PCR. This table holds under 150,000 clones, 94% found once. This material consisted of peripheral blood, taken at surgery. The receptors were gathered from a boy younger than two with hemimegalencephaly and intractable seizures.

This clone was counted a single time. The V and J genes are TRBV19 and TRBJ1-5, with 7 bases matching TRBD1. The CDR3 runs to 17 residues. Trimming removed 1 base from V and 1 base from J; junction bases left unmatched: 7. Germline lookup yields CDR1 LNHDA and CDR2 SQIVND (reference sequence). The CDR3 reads CASSIVAGGGSNQPQHF. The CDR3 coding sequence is TGTGCCAGTAGTATAGTGGCAGGGGGTGGGAGCAATCAGCCCCAGCATTTT.

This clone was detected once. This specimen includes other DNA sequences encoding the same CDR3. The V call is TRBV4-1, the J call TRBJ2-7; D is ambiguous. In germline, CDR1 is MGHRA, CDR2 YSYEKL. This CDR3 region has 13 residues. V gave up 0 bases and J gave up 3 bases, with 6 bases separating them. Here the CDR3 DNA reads TGCGCCAGCAGCCAAGACATCATCTACGAGCAGTACTTC. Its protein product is CASSQDIIYEQYF.

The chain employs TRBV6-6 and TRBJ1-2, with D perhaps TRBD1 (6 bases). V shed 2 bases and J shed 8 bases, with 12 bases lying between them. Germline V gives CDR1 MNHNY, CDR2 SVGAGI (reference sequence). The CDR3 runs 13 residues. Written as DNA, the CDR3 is TGTGCCAGCAGTTACGGGCCAGGGGAGGGCTACACCTTC. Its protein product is CASSYGPGEGYTF.

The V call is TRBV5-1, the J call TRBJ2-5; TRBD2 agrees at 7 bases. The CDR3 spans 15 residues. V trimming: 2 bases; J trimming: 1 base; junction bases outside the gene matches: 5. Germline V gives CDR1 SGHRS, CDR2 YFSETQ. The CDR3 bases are TGCGCCAGCAGCTTTGAGGGAGGGCCCCAAGAGACCCAGTACTTC. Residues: CASSFEGGPQETQYF.

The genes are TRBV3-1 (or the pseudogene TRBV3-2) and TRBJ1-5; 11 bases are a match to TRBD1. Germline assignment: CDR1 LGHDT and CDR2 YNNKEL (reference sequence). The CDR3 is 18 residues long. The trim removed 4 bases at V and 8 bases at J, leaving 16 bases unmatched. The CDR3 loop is CASSRTRTGGFFGEPQHF. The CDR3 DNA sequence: TGTGCCAGCAGCCGAACTAGGACAGGGGGCTTCTTCGGGGAGCCCCAGCATTTT.

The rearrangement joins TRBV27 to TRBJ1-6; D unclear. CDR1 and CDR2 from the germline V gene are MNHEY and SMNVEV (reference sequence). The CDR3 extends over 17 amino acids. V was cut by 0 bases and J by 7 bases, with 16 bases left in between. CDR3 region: CASSLSWAGEGNSPLHF. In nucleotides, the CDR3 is TGTGCCAGCAGTTTATCGTGGGCAGGAGAAGGGAATTCACCCCTCCACTTT.

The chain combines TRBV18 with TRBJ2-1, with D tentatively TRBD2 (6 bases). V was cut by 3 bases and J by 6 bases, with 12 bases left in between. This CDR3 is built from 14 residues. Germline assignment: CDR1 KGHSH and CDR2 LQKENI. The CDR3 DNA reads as TGTGCCAGCTCACCCCGAGACGGGGGCAATGAGCAGTTCTTC. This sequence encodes CASSPRDGGNEQFF.

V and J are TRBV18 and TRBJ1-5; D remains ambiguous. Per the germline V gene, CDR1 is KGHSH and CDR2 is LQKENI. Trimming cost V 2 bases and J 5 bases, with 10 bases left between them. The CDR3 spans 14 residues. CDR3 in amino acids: CASSPGLFDQPQHF. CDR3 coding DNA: TGTGCCAGCTCACCAGGGCTATTCGATCAGCCCCAGCATTTT.

The CDR3 DNA follows: TGCGCCAGCAGCTTCCGGGACTTCTCAGATACGCAGTATTTT. Translation: CASSFRDFSDTQYF. This chain links TRBV5-1 with TRBJ2-3; tentative D call: TRBD2 (6 bases). The CDR3 loop spans 14 amino acids. Germline V CDR1 and CDR2: SGHRS, YFSETQ. V lost 2 bases and J lost 4, with 11 bases in between. The full variable domain, completed using reference TRBV5-1 and TRBJ2-3, is KAGVTQTPRYLIKTRGQQVTLSCSPISGHRSVSWYQQTPGQGLQFLFEYFSETQRNKGNFPGRFSGRQFSNSRSEMNVSTLELGDSALYLCASSFRDFSDTQYFGPGTRLTVL.

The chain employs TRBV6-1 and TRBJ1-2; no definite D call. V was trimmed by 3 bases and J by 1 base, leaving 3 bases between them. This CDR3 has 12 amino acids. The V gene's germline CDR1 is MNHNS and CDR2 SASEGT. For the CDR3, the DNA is TGTGCCAGCAGTGACCTTAACTATGGCTACACCTTC. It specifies CASSDLNYGYTF.

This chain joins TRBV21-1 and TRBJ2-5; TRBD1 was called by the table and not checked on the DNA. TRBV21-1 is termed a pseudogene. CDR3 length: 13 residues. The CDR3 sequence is CASSNRGQETQYF. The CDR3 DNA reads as TGTGCCAGCAGCAACAGGGGGCAAGAGACCCAGTACTTC.

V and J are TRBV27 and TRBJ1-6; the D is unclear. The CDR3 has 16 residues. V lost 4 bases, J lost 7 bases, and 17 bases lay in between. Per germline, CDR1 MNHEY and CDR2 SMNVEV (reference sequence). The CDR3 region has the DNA TGTGCCAGCAGTTATTCGATGGGAGGACGGAATTCACCCCTCCACTTT. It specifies CASSYSMGGRNSPLHF.

This chain's CDR3 is CASSPRPGGSAPSSYEQYF. The CDR3 coding sequence is TGTGCCAGCAGCCCCCGCCCCGGGGGATCCGCCCCGAGCTCCTACGAGCAGTACTTC. The rearrangement joins TRBV9 to TRBJ2-7; maybe TRBD2 (6 bases). CDR3 size: 19 residues. The V and J ends lost 4 bases and 0 bases respectively, with 26 bases between them. CDR1 is SGDLS, CDR2 YYNGEE, per germline.

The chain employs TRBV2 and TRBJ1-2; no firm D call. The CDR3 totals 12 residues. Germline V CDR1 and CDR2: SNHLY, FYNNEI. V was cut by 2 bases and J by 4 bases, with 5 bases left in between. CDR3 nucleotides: TGTGCCAGCAGTGAACCTGCCTATGGCTACACCTTC. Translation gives CASSEPAYGYTF.

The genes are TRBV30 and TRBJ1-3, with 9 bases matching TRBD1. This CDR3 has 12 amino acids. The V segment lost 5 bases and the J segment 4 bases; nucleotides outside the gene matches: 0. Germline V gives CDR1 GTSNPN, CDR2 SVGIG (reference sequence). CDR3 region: CAWGTGGNTIYF. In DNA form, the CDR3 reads TGTGCCTGGGGGACAGGGGGAAACACCATATATTTT.

The CDR3 spells CASSFQAAYEQYF. The CDR3 DNA follows: TGTGCCAGCAGCTTTCAGGCCGCCTACGAGCAGTACTTC. The chain links TRBV7-9 to TRBJ2-7; D gene ambiguous. CDR1 and CDR2 from the germline V gene are SEHNR and FQNEAQ (reference sequence). Trimming removed 3 bases at V and 2 bases at J, with 8 bases between. The CDR3 is made up of 13 amino acids.